This TCR beta chain emerged from a study of cytomegalovirus exposure and HLA in healthy donors. 60 Vbeta and 13 Jbeta primers were used in PCR. This table comes from immunoSEQ multiplex PCR, and its TCRdb copy is limited to in-frame clones, with some not included. The repertoire holds about 78,000 clones, with about 80% as singletons. Germline V gene lookup returns CDR1 SGHTS and CDR2 YDEGEE. V lost 6 bases and J lost 2; bases outside the gene matches: 4. The CDR3 contains 13 residues. J is TRBJ1-2 and V is TRBV5-8, with 7 bases that match TRBD1. This TCR derives from a woman aged 45 to 65 in good health and CMV-seropositive. The sequenced material came from PBMCs. CDR3 coding DNA: TGTGCCAGCAAGAAGGGGGCGAACTATGGCTACACCTTC. This translates into CASKKGANYGYTF.